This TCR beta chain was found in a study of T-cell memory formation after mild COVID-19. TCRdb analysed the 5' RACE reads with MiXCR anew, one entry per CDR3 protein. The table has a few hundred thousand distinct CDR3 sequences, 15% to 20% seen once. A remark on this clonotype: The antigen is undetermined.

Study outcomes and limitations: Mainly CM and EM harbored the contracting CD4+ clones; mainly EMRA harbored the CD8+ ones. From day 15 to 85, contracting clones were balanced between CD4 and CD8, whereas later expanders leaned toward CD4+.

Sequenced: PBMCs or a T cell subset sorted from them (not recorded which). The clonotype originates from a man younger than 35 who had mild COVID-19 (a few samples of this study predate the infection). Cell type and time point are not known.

The chain's CDR3 is CASNTPGRHTGELFF. CDR3 nucleotide sequence: TGTGCCAGCAACACTCCAGGGCGCCACACCGGGGAGCTGTTTTTT. This chain connects TRBV28 to TRBJ2-2; a weak D match, TRBD1 (5 bases). The CDR3 length is 15 residues. V dropped 7 bases and J dropped 3 bases, with 15 bases sitting between them. Germline V gives CDR1 MDHEN, CDR2 SYDVKM.